Listed here is a single T cell receptor (beta chain). The antigen is not known. Both 60 Vbeta primers and 13 Jbeta primers went into the PCR. Profiling relied on immunoSEQ multiplex PCR, and the TCRdb table lists in-frame clones only, not all of them. The table includes about 120,000 clones, 65% to 80% detected once. This entry is derived from a study of cytomegalovirus exposure and HLA in healthy donors. Notes on the study in general: As confirmed in vitro, a few CMV-associated chains were specific for CMV antigens. Information on immune exposure was restricted to one variable (CMV serostatus). Within an earlier analysis, most TCR beta V segments proved productive either about 87% or about 30% of the time.

The CDR3 contains 14 residues. Germline assignment: CDR1 LNHDA and CDR2 SQIVND (reference sequence). Trimming pared 5 bases from V and 2 bases from J, leaving 12 bases between. This TCR was sampled from a female donor in good health and CMV-seronegative. The V call is TRBV19, the J call TRBJ1-2; D remains unclear. Sequenced input: PBMCs. This chain's CDR3 is CASSVNGVNYGYTF. The CDR3 bases are TGTGCCAGTAGTGTAAACGGGGTGAACTATGGCTACACCTTC.